A few counts support the clone carrying this TCR beta chain. The CDR3 sequence is 18 residues long. CDR1 ENHRY and CDR2 SYGVKD come from the germline V gene. The V segment lost 5 bases and the J segment 1 base; nucleotides outside the gene matches: 6. Described time point: baseline pretreatment blood. Specified treatment: 15 Gy SBRT to primary tumor, nephrectomy 4 weeks later. This renal cell carcinoma was of the clear cell type. The data belong to a study of radiation and T cells in renal cell carcinoma. The repertoire was sequenced with immunoSEQ multiplex PCR; TCRdb's copy has only in-frame clones and lacks some. The sample lists tens of thousands of clones; over 75% were seen once.

The V and J genes are TRBV10-3 and TRBJ2-1; 15 nucleotides line up with TRBD2. The clonotype comes from a man aged 55 to 70 with renal cell carcinoma. Specimen: blood, collected from a patient whose treatment included radiotherapy and nephrectomy. The CDR3 loop is CAISPGLAGGPSYNEQFF. The CDR3 DNA reads as TGTGCCATCAGTCCCGGACTAGCGGGAGGGCCATCCTACAATGAGCAGTTCTTC.